The 29 T cell receptor beta chains given below trace back to one sample, sequenced in a study of blood T cell repertoires in COVID-19. TCRdb keeps only in-frame clones here, not all; method: immunoSEQ multiplex PCR. The sample includes approximately 190,000 clones, approximately 80% of them seen just once. Sequencing was done on a sample of PBMCs or T cells enriched from blood (not recorded which). These TCRs come from a woman in her sixties with acute COVID-19.

The chain recombines TRBV6-1 with TRBJ2-7, with 7 bases aligning to TRBD1. This CDR3 region has 14 residues. V shed 6 bases, J shed 3 bases, and the junction held 8 bases outside the gene matches. The germline V gene has CDR1 MNHNS and CDR2 SASEGT. CDR3 region: CASSLRQGHYEQYV. CDR3 sequence (DNA): TGTGCCAGCAGCCTAAGACAGGGACACTACGAGCAGTACGTC.

This sequence joins TRBV24-1 and TRBJ2-3, with D perhaps TRBD2 (6 bases). Germline V gives CDR1 KGHDR, CDR2 SFDVKD. The CDR3 is 16 amino acids. V was shortened by 4 bases and J by 4 bases, with 17 bases between the two germline ends. The DNA for the CDR3 is TGTGCCACCAGTGAACCTAGAGGAGGGAGGCCAGATACGCAGTATTTT. This translates into CATSEPRGGRPDTQYF.

This rearrangement joins TRBV9 to TRBJ2-1, with 7 positions matching TRBD2. After removal of 4 bases from V and 6 bases from J, the junction contained 10 bases not matched to a gene. Germline CDR1 SGDLS, CDR2 YYNGEE. This CDR3 contains 15 residues. DNA for the CDR3: TGTGCCAGCAGCCGCAAGAGGGAGGGCCCCAATGAGCAGTTCTTC. Residues: CASSRKREGPNEQFF.

The J gene is TRBJ1-5, the V gene TRBV6-2 or TRBV6-3; a weak D match, TRBD1 (5 bases). Deletions cut 0 bases from V and 3 bases from J, with 18 bases between. Germline CDR1 is MNHEY and CDR2 is SVGEGT. The CDR3 loop spans 18 amino acids. The CDR3 nucleotides are TGTGCCAGCAGTTACTCGAGTGCCGGGGCGGGATTCAATCAGCCCCAGCATTTT. Translation gives CASSYSSAGAGFNQPQHF.

This chain joins TRBV5-4 and TRBJ1-2; 9 bases align to TRBD1. Germline V gene data show CDR1 as SGHNT and CDR2 as YYREEE (reference sequence). The CDR3 is 15 amino acids. Trimming removed 4 bases from V and 3 bases from J; junction bases left unmatched: 7. CDR3 in DNA: TGTGCCAGCAGCACAACGACAGGGGGGGACTATGGCTACACCTTC. Translating gives CASSTTTGGDYGYTF.

V usage is TRBV10-3 and J usage is TRBJ2-1; 13 bases align to TRBD2. Trimming took 6 bases from V and 9 from J; bases not matched to a gene: 5. Germline V gene sequence: CDR1 ENHRY, CDR2 SYGVKD. The CDR3 sequence is 14 residues long. The CDR3 spells CAISGLAGDGEQFF. The CDR3 bases are TGTGCCATCAGCGGACTAGCGGGGGACGGTGAGCAGTTCTTC.

The V call is TRBV4-3, the J call TRBJ2-3; 7 positions match TRBD2. Germline values: CDR1 LGHNA, CDR2 YSLEER. The CDR3 sequence is 12 residues long. V was clipped by 4 bases and J by 8 bases; unmatched bases: 3. The CDR3 protein is CASSPGGLTQYF. In nucleotides, the CDR3 is TGCGCCAGCAGCCCGGGAGGTCTTACGCAGTATTTT.

This clone was seen only a few times. The V gene is TRBV7-2, the J gene TRBJ1-5; the match to TRBD1 covers 7 bases. The V segment lost 4 bases and the J segment 0 bases; nucleotides outside the gene matches: 3. The CDR3 consists of 15 residues. CDR1 and CDR2 (germline): SGHTA, FQGNSA. The CDR3, as DNA: TGTGCCAGCAGCTGGGGACAGAGTAGCAATCAGCCCCAGCATTTT. Its protein is CASSWGQSSNQPQHF.

The sample holds a few counts of this clone. V and J are TRBV7-2 and TRBJ2-1; 10 bases align to TRBD1. Germline V gene lookup returns CDR1 SGHTA and CDR2 FQGNSA. J lost 5 bases, V lost 4 bases, and 5 bases had no gene match. The CDR3 totals 15 residues. The chain's CDR3 is CASSYDRGPHNEQFF. CDR3 coding DNA: TGTGCCAGCAGCTACGACAGGGGGCCTCACAATGAGCAGTTCTTC.

The chain recombines TRBV27 with TRBJ2-2; TRBD1 matches at 9 bases. Germline values: CDR1 MNHEY, CDR2 SMNVEV (reference sequence). The CDR3 covers 15 residues. V lost 6 bases, J lost 2 bases, and 4 bases stayed unmatched. CDR3 loop: CASRVQGANTGELFF. CDR3 sequence (DNA): TGTGCCAGCAGAGTACAGGGGGCAAACACCGGGGAGCTGTTTTTT.

The CDR3 loop is CASSGQGDSPLHF. CDR3 DNA sequence: TGTGCCAGCAGTGGTCAGGGGGATTCACCCCTCCACTTT. This chain connects TRBV2 to TRBJ1-6; 7 nucleotides line up with TRBD1. Trimming at V came to 4 bases and at J to 8 bases, leaving 2 bases not matched to a gene. The CDR3 runs 13 residues. The germline V gene has CDR1 SNHLY and CDR2 FYNNEI.

This chain links TRBV4-3 with TRBJ2-2; 11 bases align to TRBD2. Losses at the gene ends were 0 bases for V and 6 bases for J; bases not matched to a gene: 9. Germline-derived CDR1 and CDR2 are LGHNA and YSLEER. The CDR3 contains 18 residues. DNA of the CDR3: TGCGCCAGCAGCCAAGATGTAGCGGGGGGGTTTTTCCCCGGGGAGCTGTTTTTT. It is translated as CASSQDVAGGFFPGELFF.

The sample holds a few counts of this clone. The CDR3 loop reads CASSFAGSETQYF. As DNA, the CDR3 is TGTGCCAGCAGCTTCGCGGGGTCAGAGACCCAGTACTTC. The chain uses TRBV7-9 and TRBJ2-5, with D perhaps TRBD2 (6 bases). V was pared by 3 bases and J by 4 bases, with 9 bases between. CDR1 is SEHNR and CDR2 is FQNEAQ in the germline V gene (reference sequence). The CDR3 covers 13 residues.

The rearrangement uses TRBV23-1 and TRBJ2-3, with 8 positions matching TRBD1. TRBV23-1 is designated an ORF whose function remains uncertain. The CDR3 loop spans 16 amino acids. The junction had 11 bases not matched to a gene; V was cut back by 5 bases and J by 4 bases. In DNA form, the CDR3 reads TGCGCCAGCAGTTCGCTCCCGGTCAGGGGGCCAGATACGCAGTATTTT. Translation: CASSSLPVRGPDTQYF.

This clone turned up a few times. The genes are TRBV9 and TRBJ2-3; 15 positions match TRBD2. CDR1 is SGDLS and CDR2 is YYNGEE in the germline V gene. With 3 bases clipped from V and 4 bases from J, the junction kept 0 bases outside the gene matches. The CDR3 extends over 15 amino acids. CDR3 amino acids: CASSGTSGRADTQYF. The CDR3 DNA reads as TGTGCCAGCAGCGGGACTAGCGGGAGGGCAGATACGCAGTATTTT.

This clone was seen only once. This chain joins TRBV7-8 and TRBJ2-3, with D possibly TRBD2 on 7 matching bases. CDR1 is SGHVS and CDR2 is FQNEAQ in the germline V gene. This CDR3 is 16 amino acids long. Trimming cost V 0 bases and J 2 bases, with 12 bases left between them. The CDR3 loop is CASSLAGGPNTDTQYF. DNA for the CDR3: TGTGCCAGCAGCTTAGCGGGGGGGCCTAACACAGATACGCAGTATTTT. The whole variable domain, remainder taken from reference TRBV7-8 and TRBJ2-3, is GAGVSQSPRYKVAKRGQDVALRCDPISGHVSLFWYQQALGQGPEFLTYFQNEAQLDKSGLPSDRFFAERPEGSVSTLKIQRTQQEDSAVYLCASSLAGGPNTDTQYFGPGTRLTVL.

This chain links TRBV7-8 with TRBJ2-3; possible D gene TRBD1, 6 bases. The V gene lost 4 bases and the J gene lost 8 bases, with 10 bases spanning the gap. The CDR3 runs 12 residues. Germline CDR1 reads SGHVS; CDR2 reads FQNEAQ. This chain's CDR3 is CASSSRGFTQYF. The CDR3 DNA reads TGTGCCAGCAGCTCCAGGGGATTTACGCAGTATTTT.

This chain connects TRBV19 to TRBJ1-4, with 7 bases that match TRBD1. This CDR3 is 14 amino acids long. The germline V gene has CDR1 LNHDA and CDR2 SQIVND (reference sequence). V was pared by 4 bases and J by 3 bases, with 2 bases of the junction left unmatched. The CDR3 coding sequence is TGTGCCAGTAGTAACAGGGGCTCTAATGAAAAACTGTTTTTT. Translated, it gives CASSNRGSNEKLFF.

This chain links TRBV9 with TRBJ2-1; 10 nucleotides match TRBD2. Unmatched junction bases numbered 6, after V lost 3 bases and J lost 6 bases. The CDR3 runs 15 residues. Per germline, CDR1 SGDLS and CDR2 YYNGEE. The CDR3 reads CASSALAGVVNEQFF. For the CDR3, the DNA is TGTGCCAGCAGCGCCCTAGCGGGAGTCGTCAATGAGCAGTTCTTC.

This clone has more than one count but fewer than ten. The chain carries TRBV5-5 and TRBJ2-7; D is undetermined. Germline loops: CDR1 SGHKS, CDR2 YYEKEE (reference sequence). V was pared by 1 base and J by 5 bases, with 10 bases between. CDR3 size: 13 residues. In DNA form, the CDR3 reads TGTGCCAGCAGCTTGAGCTCGCTGGACGAGCAGTACGTC. This encodes CASSLSSLDEQYV.

This rearrangement joins TRBV4-2 to TRBJ2-5; 15 nucleotides align to TRBD2. Trimming at V came to 2 bases and at J to 1 base, leaving 8 bases not matched to a gene. The CDR3 spans 19 residues. Germline V CDR1 and CDR2: LGHNA, YNFKEQ. CDR3 nucleotide sequence: TGTGCCAGCAGCCAAACCGGGACTAGCGGGGGGACCTCCCAAGAGACCCAGTACTTC. This sequence encodes CASSQTGTSGGTSQETQYF.

This clone occurred once. This rearrangement joins TRBV6-5 to TRBJ2-7, with TRBD1 matching 7 bases. Germline loops: CDR1 MNHEY, CDR2 SVGAGI. The CDR3 is made up of 15 amino acids. Trimming removed 8 bases from V and 0 bases from J; junction bases left unmatched: 10. The chain's CDR3 is CASQMLRDSSYEQYV. DNA of the CDR3: TGTGCCAGCCAAATGCTCCGGGACAGCTCCTACGAGCAGTACGTC.

This rearrangement joins TRBV28 to TRBJ1-2; TRBD1 matches at 7 bases. Losses at the gene ends were 7 bases for V and 2 bases for J; bases not matched to a gene: 4. CDR1 MDHEN and CDR2 SYDVKM come from the germline V gene. This CDR3 has 13 residues. CDR3 sequence reads: CASTPGQNYGYTF. The CDR3 DNA sequence: TGTGCCAGCACCCCGGGACAGAACTATGGCTACACCTTC.

The chain is built from TRBV30 and TRBJ2-3; TRBD2 matches at 9 bases. There are 13 residues in the CDR3. Germline lookup yields CDR1 GTSNPN and CDR2 SVGIG (reference sequence). Trimming at V came to 7 bases and at J to 1 base, leaving 3 bases not matched to a gene. The CDR3, as DNA: TGTGCCTTCCAGCGGGGGGGCACAGATACGCAGTATTTT. Its translation: CAFQRGGTDTQYF.

This clone was detected only a few times. The V gene is TRBV6-2 or TRBV6-3, the J gene TRBJ2-7, with D perhaps matching TRBD2 (6 bases). Trimming took off 0 bases at V and 6 bases at J, with 12 bases between the two ends. Germline V lookup: CDR1 MNHEY, CDR2 SVGEGT. The CDR3 extends over 14 amino acids. CDR3 coding DNA: TGTGCCAGCAGTTACTCCTCTTCGGGGGTCGAGCAGTACGTC. Its protein is CASSYSSSGVEQYV.

The rearrangement uses TRBV7-9 and TRBJ1-1; D remains ambiguous. Germline V gives CDR1 SEHNR, CDR2 FQNEAQ (reference sequence). Trimming cost V 0 bases and J 5 bases, with 16 bases left between them. CDR3 size: 16 residues. DNA of the CDR3: TGTGCCAGCAGCTTAGCGCCCGCGGGATTCGGGACTGAAGCTTTCTTT. Encoded protein: CASSLAPAGFGTEAFF.

This chain joins TRBV27 and TRBJ2-3; possibly TRBD1 for D (5 bases). Trimming shortened V by 3 bases and J by 2 bases, and 18 bases separated the two germline ends. Germline V gene data show CDR1 as MNHEY and CDR2 as SMNVEV (reference sequence). This CDR3 comprises 17 residues. Written as DNA, the CDR3 is TGTGCCAGCAGTTTCGTGGTATGTGGGGCCGTCACAGATACGCAGTATTTT. The encoded protein is CASSFVVCGAVTDTQYF.

The chain links TRBV9 to TRBJ1-1; D is possibly TRBD1 (6 bases). This CDR3 contains 15 residues. V was cut by 4 bases and J by 1 base, with 14 bases left in between. Germline CDR1 and CDR2: SGDLS and YYNGEE. The CDR3: CASSISGTPNTEAFF. DNA for the CDR3: TGTGCCAGCAGCATTTCCGGGACACCGAACACTGAAGCTTTCTTT. Drawing the rest from reference TRBV9 and TRBJ1-1, the complete variable domain is DSGVTQTPKHLITATGQRVTLRCSPRSGDLSVYWYQQSLDQGLQFLIQYYNGEERAKGNILERFSAQQFPDLHSELNLSSLELGDSALYFCASSISGTPNTEAFFGQGTRLTVV.

The chain carries TRBV19 and TRBJ1-2; 10 nucleotides agree with TRBD1. Losses at the gene ends were 3 bases for V and 4 bases for J; bases not matched to a gene: 2. The CDR3 is made up of 14 amino acids. CDR1 is LNHDA and CDR2 is SQIVND in the germline V gene (reference sequence). The CDR3: CASSMGQGIYGYTF. CDR3 coding DNA: TGTGCCAGTAGTATGGGACAGGGGATCTATGGCTACACCTTC.